One and the same sample provided the 32 T cell receptor beta chains below, sequenced in a study of long-term antiretroviral therapy in people with HIV. Running of the v3.0 immunoSEQ assay took place at survey level. Data came from immunoSEQ multiplex PCR; TCRdb stores just in-frame clones and leaves some out. The sample carries about 33,000 clones, about 74% recorded once. The specimen comprised unsorted PBMCs, sampled 2 years after starting antiretroviral therapy. The receptors come from a woman aged 45-59 years with HIV.

The chain employs TRBV7-2 and TRBJ1-6; D is perhaps TRBD1 (5 bases). Trimming stripped 1 base from V and 8 bases from J, with 9 bases between. CDR1 and CDR2 (germline): SGHTA, FQGNSA. The CDR3 has 14 residues. As DNA, the CDR3 is TGTGCCAGCAGCTTAGGGGGGAGAGATTCACCCCTCCACTTT. Residues: CASSLGGRDSPLHF.

The gene calls are TRBV6-5 and TRBJ1-1; TRBD1 aligns across 7 bases. Trimming cost V 5 bases and J 5 bases; bases outside gene matches: 5. Germline-derived CDR1 and CDR2 are MNHEY and SVGAGI. CDR3 size: 13 residues. As DNA, the CDR3 is TGTGCCAGCAGTAAAGCAGGGGGGACTGAAGCTTTCTTT. It yields the protein CASSKAGGTEAFF.

CDR3 nucleotide sequence: TGTGCCAGCAGCCAAGATTGGGGCCACAGGGCCAGGACCGGGTCTGGGGCCAACGTCCTGACTTTC. Protein sequence: CASSQDWGHRARTGSGANVLTF. The rearrangement links TRBV4-2 to TRBJ2-6; weak D call: TRBD1 (6 bases). The V and J ends lost 0 bases and 1 base respectively, with 25 bases between them. The germline CDR1 and CDR2 sequences are LGHNA and YNFKEQ. CDR3 length: 22 amino acids.

The rearrangement links TRBV30 to TRBJ2-5; TRBD2 matches at 7 bases. Germline CDR1 reads GTSNPN; CDR2 reads SVGIG (reference sequence). The CDR3 is made up of 11 amino acids. Trimming removed 3 bases from V and 5 bases from J; junction bases left unmatched: 0. CDR3 region: CAWRGGETQYF. CDR3 DNA: TGTGCCTGGAGGGGGGGGGAGACCCAGTACTTC.

The rearrangement joins TRBV6-5 to TRBJ1-3; TRBD1 aligns across 7 bases. V gave up 2 bases and J gave up 4 bases; unmatched junction bases: 5. Germline lookup yields CDR1 MNHEY and CDR2 SVGAGI. The CDR3 has 15 amino acids. The CDR3: CASSYRGGAGNTIYF. DNA of the CDR3: TGTGCCAGCAGTTACAGAGGGGGCGCGGGAAACACCATATATTTT.

The chain joins TRBV7-9 to TRBJ1-1; TRBD1 aligns across 8 bases. The CDR3 consists of 11 residues. The J segment lost 8 bases and the V segment lost 6 bases, leaving 2 bases of the junction unmatched. CDR1 SEHNR and CDR2 FQNEAQ come from the germline V gene (reference sequence). In nucleotides, the CDR3 is TGTGCCAGCAGTAGGACAGGGGAAGCTTTCTTT. Its translation: CASSRTGEAFF.

The rearrangement links TRBV10-2 to TRBJ2-5; D is uncertain. Trimming cost V 2 bases and J 1 base, with 2 bases left between them. The CDR3 extends over 12 amino acids. The germline V gene encodes CDR1 WSHSY and CDR2 SAAADI. The CDR3 reads CASSEPQETQYF. CDR3 DNA: TGCGCCAGCAGTGAGCCCCAAGAGACCCAGTACTTC.

This clone was detected a few times. The chain employs TRBV5-5 and TRBJ2-7; the D gene is possibly TRBD1 (5 bases). Germline CDR1 SGHKS, CDR2 YYEKEE (reference sequence). This CDR3 has 16 residues. V was shortened by 0 bases and J by 2 bases, with 15 bases between the two germline ends. In nucleotides, the CDR3 is TGTGCCAGCAGCTTGGCCGTAGGGGTTTTTGCCTACGAGCAGTACGTC. Translation gives CASSLAVGVFAYEQYV.

Comments on this clone: Other DNA sequences from this sample encode an identical CDR3 as well. The chain couples TRBV4-1 to TRBJ2-5; the D call may be TRBD1 or TRBD2 (5 bases each). With 3 bases removed from V and 5 bases from J, the gap between germline ends came to 13 bases. In germline, CDR1 is MGHRA, CDR2 YSYEKL. The CDR3 runs 14 residues. CDR3 coding DNA: TGCGCCAGCAGCCACCGGGGCCAAGGGGAGACCCAGTACTTC. This gives the protein CASSHRGQGETQYF.

This clone was counted once. This chain connects TRBV11-2 to TRBJ1-6, with a weak D call TRBD1 (6 bases). CDR1 is SGHAT, CDR2 FQNNGV, per germline. CDR3 length: 14 amino acids. With 5 bases removed from V and 6 bases from J, the gap between germline ends came to 11 bases. Written as DNA, the CDR3 is TGTGCCAGCAGCGCGGGACAAACTAATTCACCCCTCCACTTT. Translation gives CASSAGQTNSPLHF.

The rearrangement uses TRBV27 and TRBJ2-1; 8 nucleotides line up with TRBD2. V gave up 3 bases and J gave up 4 bases; unmatched junction bases: 2. This CDR3 spans 14 amino acids. The germline CDR1 and CDR2 sequences are MNHEY and SMNVEV (reference sequence). The CDR3 is CASSFGTSYNEQFF. The CDR3 DNA is TGTGCCAGCAGTTTTGGGACTAGTTACAATGAGCAGTTCTTC.

This chain connects TRBV5-5 to TRBJ1-1; 9 nucleotides line up with TRBD1. V was pared by 0 bases and J by 1 base, with 4 bases of the junction left unmatched. This CDR3 comprises 16 residues. Per germline, CDR1 SGHKS and CDR2 YYEKEE (reference sequence). This CDR3 is CASSLAGTGTNTEAFF. The CDR3 DNA is TGTGCCAGCAGCTTGGCCGGGACAGGGACGAACACTGAAGCTTTCTTT.

As DNA, the CDR3 is TGCGCCAGCAGCTTGGCCGGGGATGAAGCTAACTATGGCTACACCTTC. Protein: CASSLAGDEANYGYTF. This chain links TRBV5-1 with TRBJ1-2; unclear D gene. The V gene lost 0 bases and the J gene lost 0 bases, with 12 bases spanning the gap. Germline CDR1 reads SGHRS; CDR2 reads YFSETQ. CDR3 length: 16 amino acids.

The chain joins TRBV18 to TRBJ1-1; no firm D call. The CDR3 loop spans 13 amino acids. V gave up 3 bases and J gave up 4 bases, with 9 bases separating them. Germline V gene sequence: CDR1 KGHSH, CDR2 LQKENI. The CDR3 protein is CASSPMESTEAFF. CDR3 sequence (DNA): TGTGCCAGCTCACCTATGGAGAGCACTGAAGCTTTCTTT.

CDR3 sequence (DNA): TGCGCCAGCAGCTTGGACAGGGGGCGGAGTGAGCAGTACGTC. Its protein is CASSLDRGRSEQYV. The chain combines TRBV5-1 with TRBJ2-7, with 9 bases identical to TRBD1. With 0 bases clipped from V and 7 bases from J, the junction kept 5 bases outside the gene matches. The CDR3 is made up of 14 amino acids. Germline CDR1 reads SGHRS; CDR2 reads YFSETQ.

The chain carries TRBV29-1 and TRBJ2-5, with TRBD2 matching 10 bases. This CDR3 contains 14 residues. Germline V gene lookup returns CDR1 SQVTM and CDR2 ANQGSEA. With V trimmed by 5 bases and J by 1 base, 4 bases remained unmatched. The CDR3 nucleotides are TGCAGCGTTAAGCGGGGGGGCCCCCAAGAGACCCAGTACTTC. As protein: CSVKRGGPQETQYF.

The chain has TRBV10-2 and TRBJ1-4; 7 bases are a match to TRBD1. The J segment lost 0 bases and the V segment lost 5 bases, leaving 9 bases of the junction unmatched. From germline, CDR1 is WSHSY and CDR2 SAAADI. The CDR3 totals 17 residues. CDR3 loop: CASSNRDRDPTNEKLFF. The CDR3 DNA sequence: TGCGCCAGCAGTAACCGGGACAGAGATCCAACTAATGAAAAACTGTTTTTT.

By proportion, this clone is medium-sized. This chain connects TRBV27 to TRBJ2-5; D not resolved. CDR3 length: 12 amino acids. CDR1 is MNHEY, CDR2 SMNVEV, per germline (reference sequence). V lost 4 bases to trimming and J lost 6 bases, with 9 bases between them. The CDR3 DNA sequence: TGTGCCAGCAGTTCTGTCGAGAAGACCCAGTACTTC. Translation gives CASSSVEKTQYF.

This clone was observed a handful of times. This rearrangement joins TRBV18 to TRBJ2-7, with D perhaps matching TRBD1 or TRBD2 (5 bases each). V was pared by 4 bases and J by 3 bases, with 10 bases between. CDR3 length equals 13 residues. Per the germline V gene, CDR1 is KGHSH and CDR2 is LQKENI. The CDR3, as DNA: TGTGCCAGCTCACGAGGGGCGGACTACGAGCAGTACGTC. Encoded protein: CASSRGADYEQYV.

The chain joins TRBV9 to TRBJ2-1, with 10 bases lining up with TRBD2. Germline-derived CDR1 and CDR2 are SGDLS and YYNGEE. This CDR3 contains 17 residues. The V gene end was trimmed by 4 bases and the J gene end by 7 bases; junction bases not matched to a gene: 14. The CDR3 nucleotides are TGTGCCAGCAGCCCATCGTTGAGCGGGGGGGCTCGGAATGAGCAGTTCTTC. Protein sequence: CASSPSLSGGARNEQFF.

The rearrangement uses TRBV6-7 and TRBJ2-4; 10 bases match TRBD1. TRBV6-7 is an ORF; its function is uncertain. This CDR3 spans 21 amino acids. Germline trimming cut 1 base from V and 0 bases from J; bases unmatched to any gene: 15. The CDR3 sequence is CASSYFYPPGQGRSAKNIQYF. Here the CDR3 DNA reads TGTGCCAGCAGTTACTTTTACCCCCCGGGACAGGGGAGATCAGCCAAAAACATTCAGTACTTC.

In its sample, this clone was seen a few times. The chain joins TRBV7-9 to TRBJ1-6; no definite D call. V was cut by 2 bases and J by 4 bases, with 12 bases left in between. This CDR3 spans 16 amino acids. In germline, CDR1 is SEHNR, CDR2 FQNEAQ (reference sequence). The CDR3 DNA follows: TGTGCCAGCAGCTTAAGTGGCAGTCAGTATAATTCACCCCTCCACTTT. Its translation: CASSLSGSQYNSPLHF.

The chain couples TRBV13 to TRBJ2-1; D possibly uses TRBD1 or TRBD2 (5 bases each). The V and J ends lost 5 bases and 0 bases respectively, with 17 bases between them. This CDR3 has 17 residues. Germline assignment: CDR1 PRHDT and CDR2 FYEKMQ (reference sequence). This CDR3 reads CASSAVVGASSYNEQFF. CDR3 bases: TGTGCCAGCAGCGCGGTGGTCGGGGCAAGCTCCTACAATGAGCAGTTCTTC.

This chain links TRBV9 with TRBJ1-2; D gene unclear. The CDR3 runs 14 residues. V lost 0 bases and J lost 7, with 13 bases in between. CDR1 and CDR2 (germline): SGDLS, YYNGEE. CDR3 residues: CASSVVPAEAGYTF. In DNA, the CDR3 is TGTGCCAGCAGCGTAGTACCAGCTGAGGCTGGCTACACCTTC.

The chain is built from TRBV18 and TRBJ1-5; no reliable D call. Germline assignment: CDR1 KGHSH and CDR2 LQKENI. This CDR3 region has 14 residues. V was pared by 6 bases and J by 0 bases, with 9 bases between. The CDR3 DNA reads as TGTGCCAGCTCCGACGCCTATAGCAATCAGCCCCAGCATTTT. Translated, it gives CASSDAYSNQPQHF.

This chain joins TRBV19 and TRBJ2-1, with D possibly being TRBD1 (6 bases). The CDR3 is made up of 13 amino acids. V was cut by 7 bases and J by 10 bases, with 17 bases left in between. Germline V gene data show CDR1 as LNHDA and CDR2 as SQIVND (reference sequence). CDR3 region: CASTFTGSGEQFF. As DNA, the CDR3 is TGTGCCAGTACCTTCACAGGGTCGGGGGAGCAGTTCTTC.

V gene TRBV18 combines with J gene TRBJ2-2; D is possibly TRBD2 (5 bases). The CDR3 is 14 amino acids. V lost 3 bases, J lost 3 bases, and 8 bases lay in between. Germline CDR1 and CDR2: KGHSH and LQKENI. DNA for the CDR3: TGTGCCAGCTCACCGGCAGCGGACACCGGGGAGCTGTTTTTT. Translating gives CASSPAADTGELFF.

The chain employs TRBV5-6 and TRBJ2-3, with D tentatively TRBD2 (6 bases). There are 17 residues in the CDR3. CDR1 is SGHDT and CDR2 is YYEEEE in the germline V gene. Trimming took off 1 base at V and 1 base at J, with 16 bases between the two ends. The CDR3 DNA reads as TGTGCCAGCAGCTTGTTTTGGTCGGGACTTGGCACAGATACGCAGTATTTT. Translation gives CASSLFWSGLGTDTQYF.

The rearrangement uses TRBV10-3 and TRBJ2-5, with 7 bases that match TRBD2. V shed 0 bases and J 5 bases; nucleotides not matched to a gene: 9. Germline assignment: CDR1 ENHRY and CDR2 SYGVKD. The CDR3 is made up of 16 amino acids. CDR3 sequence: CAISESWERGGETQYF. In DNA form, the CDR3 reads TGTGCCATCAGTGAGTCATGGGAGCGGGGAGGCGAGACCCAGTACTTC.

This clone was counted between two and nine times. The chain combines TRBV5-4 with TRBJ2-7, with D possibly TRBD1 on 6 matching bases. The V end lost 0 bases, the J end lost 4 bases, and 11 bases lay between the germline ends. Germline lookup yields CDR1 SGHNT and CDR2 YYREEE (reference sequence). The CDR3 has 14 residues. The CDR3 spells CASSLGGRVYEQYV. CDR3 in DNA: TGTGCCAGCAGCTTGGGGGGGCGGGTTTACGAGCAGTACGTC.

This sequence joins TRBV11-2 and TRBJ2-7; TRBD1 aligns across 7 bases. Losses at the gene ends were 1 base for V and 2 bases for J; bases not matched to a gene: 2. The germline gives CDR1 SGHAT, CDR2 FQNNGV. The CDR3 has 14 residues. In nucleotides, the CDR3 is TGTGCCAGCAGCTTAGTGGGACAGCCCTACGAGCAGTACTTC. This translates into CASSLVGQPYEQYF.

The rearrangement uses TRBV27 and TRBJ1-5; possibly TRBD1 for D (5 bases). Germline V gives CDR1 MNHEY, CDR2 SMNVEV (reference sequence). Deletions cut 3 bases from V and 6 bases from J, with 15 bases between. This CDR3 contains 15 residues. This CDR3 reads CASSLAQGVSQPQHF. CDR3 nucleotide sequence: TGTGCCAGCAGTTTGGCGCAGGGAGTGAGTCAGCCCCAGCATTTT.